This T cell receptor beta chain was recorded in a study of T-cell reconstitution after alpha-beta-depleted transplantation in children. Study observations and caveats: It was surviving recipient T cells and thymic progenitors that gave some patients high TCRbeta diversity at day 60. At around two months after transplant, the alpha-beta T cells were reportedly derived from several hundred expanded clones that came from non-depleted graft cells. T-cell numbers and diversity one year post-transplant derived largely from freshly generated T cells.

With regard to this clonotype: Its antigen is not identified.

Germline V lookup: CDR1 LNHDA, CDR2 SQIVND (reference sequence). The CDR3 sequence is 14 residues long. V gave up 2 bases and J gave up 9 bases, with 14 bases separating them. Preparation of the TCRbeta library was carried out with unique molecular identifiers. TCRdb re-derived calls from the PCR reads in MiXCR, one entry per CDR3 protein. The repertoire has 200,000 or so distinct CDR3 sequences, around 9.2% of them found once; the top ten carry 35% to 40%. The J gene is TRBJ1-5, the V gene TRBV19; D not resolved. This sequence was found in a male patient between 2 and 15 years old who had a stem cell transplant for acute myeloid leukemia, so the T cells may come from the graft donor. The sample consisted of PBMCs, mostly from graft donor cells, taken 360 days after TCRalphabeta/CD19-depleted stem cell transplant. Here the CDR3 DNA reads TGTGCCAGTAGTATAACTCGGGCTAGTAGGCCCCAGCATTTT. It specifies CASSITRASRPQHF.